This passage covers 6 T cell receptor beta chains from one sample sequenced in a study of blood T cell repertoires in COVID-19. Assay used: immunoSEQ multiplex PCR; TCRdb lists only in-frame clones, some missing. The repertoire consists of roughly 150,000 clones, with approximately 85% occurring once and the leading ten covering about 6.9%. Material: peripheral blood. These receptor sequences come from a man at least 80 years old with COVID-19, enrolled during active disease.

This chain links TRBV19 with TRBJ2-2, with a weak D call TRBD2 (6 bases). There are 14 residues in the CDR3. Germline V gene sequence: CDR1 LNHDA, CDR2 SQIVND (reference sequence). Trimming stripped 10 bases from V and 1 base from J, with 13 bases between. Written as DNA, the CDR3 is TGTGCCATTGGATGGCGGGGGAACACCGGGGAGCTGTTTTTT. Its protein is CAIGWRGNTGELFF. The whole variable domain, remainder taken from reference TRBV19 and TRBJ2-2, is DGGITQSPKYLFRKEGQNVTLSCEQNLNHDAMYWYRQDPGQGLRLIYYSQIVNDFQKGDIAEGYSVSREKKESFPLTVTSAQKNPTAFYLCAIGWRGNTGELFFGEGSRLTVL.

This chain uses TRBV5-6 with TRBJ1-5; possible D gene TRBD1, 6 bases. Looked up from germline, CDR1 is SGHDT and CDR2 is YYEEEE. Between the trimmed V and J ends, which lost 0 bases and 5 bases, there was a span of 9 bases. There are 14 residues in the CDR3. CDR3 DNA sequence: TGTGCCAGCAGCTTGGTGGGGGCTTATCAGCCCCAGCATTTT. This sequence encodes CASSLVGAYQPQHF.

V usage is TRBV7-3 and J usage is TRBJ2-1; TRBD1 matches 8 bases. V dropped 5 bases and J dropped 12; count of bases not matched to a gene: 12. This CDR3 has 14 amino acids. The germline V gene has CDR1 SGHTA and CDR2 FQGTGA. The CDR3 region is CASSHNVQGGAQFF. As DNA, the CDR3 is TGTGCCAGCAGCCATAACGTACAGGGGGGCGCGCAGTTCTTC.

The chain carries TRBV9 and TRBJ2-5, with D maybe TRBD2 (6 bases). CDR3 length: 15 amino acids. Germline CDR1 SGDLS, CDR2 YYNGEE. Between the trimmed V and J ends, which lost 0 bases and 3 bases, there was a span of 12 bases. In nucleotides, the CDR3 is TGTGCCAGCAGCGTAGCCCCGGGACTTGAAGAGACCCAGTACTTC. The encoded protein is CASSVAPGLEETQYF. Looking up the rest from reference TRBV9 and TRBJ2-5 gives the full variable domain: DSGVTQTPKHLITATGQRVTLRCSPRSGDLSVYWYQQSLDQGLQFLIQYYNGEERAKGNILERFSAQQFPDLHSELNLSSLELGDSALYFCASSVAPGLEETQYFGPGTRLLVL.

The chain links TRBV18 to TRBJ1-2; possible D gene TRBD1, 6 bases. With 3 bases removed from V and 8 bases from J, the gap between germline ends came to 13 bases. CDR1 is KGHSH, CDR2 LQKENI, per germline. The CDR3 is made up of 13 amino acids. The CDR3 protein is CASSPNRERGYTF. Written as DNA, the CDR3 is TGTGCCAGCTCACCGAACAGGGAGCGAGGCTACACCTTC.

The chain links TRBV5-6 to TRBJ1-2; 7 nucleotides agree with TRBD1. J lost 7 bases, V lost 0 bases, and 6 bases had no gene match. This CDR3 comprises 14 residues. Germline-derived CDR1 and CDR2 are SGHDT and YYEEEE. This CDR3 reads CASSLGNRGSGYTF. CDR3 DNA sequence: TGTGCCAGCAGCTTGGGGAACAGGGGATCTGGCTACACCTTC.